These 13 T cell receptor beta chains originate from one sample sequenced in a study of graft-versus-host responses after intestinal transplantation. Profiled with immunoSEQ multiplex PCR; TCRdb holds only in-frame clones, not every one. The sample lists some 90,000 clones; 90% to 95% were seen once. These TCRs are of unknown antigen specificity. The sequencing here drew on unstimulated CD8+ T cells sorted from spleen or lymph node cells, taken before intestinal transplant. Receptors originate from a human donor who received an intestinal transplant.

The V gene is TRBV5-4, the J gene TRBJ2-7; TRBD2 is a possible D gene (6 bases). V dropped 1 base and J dropped 4 bases, with 9 bases sitting between them. Germline lookup yields CDR1 SGHNT and CDR2 YYREEE (reference sequence). The CDR3 is made up of 13 amino acids. The CDR3 DNA sequence: TGTGCCAGCAGCTTGTCGGCGGGATACGAGCAGTACTTC. This gives the protein CASSLSAGYEQYF.

The chain combines TRBV10-2 with TRBJ1-1; possible D gene TRBD1, 5 bases. The CDR3 contains 11 residues. Trimming took 4 bases from V and 9 from J, leaving 9 bases between them. Germline CDR1 is WSHSY and CDR2 is SAAADI. In DNA form, the CDR3 reads TGCGCCAGCAGTGCGGGGGAGAAAGCTTTCTTT. It codes for CASSAGEKAFF.

CDR3 protein: CAWRPNWGGSSYNEQFF. The CDR3 DNA follows: TGTGCCTGGAGGCCAAACTGGGGGGGGAGCTCCTACAATGAGCAGTTCTTC. This rearrangement joins TRBV30 to TRBJ2-1, with 7 nucleotides matching TRBD2. The junction had 11 bases not matched to a gene; V was cut back by 3 bases and J by 0 bases. Germline V gene lookup returns CDR1 GTSNPN and CDR2 SVGIG (reference sequence). This CDR3 is 17 amino acids long.

This clone was counted once. The J gene is TRBJ1-1, the V gene TRBV4-1, with D possibly being TRBD1 (5 bases). This CDR3 comprises 19 residues. Germline lookup yields CDR1 MGHRA and CDR2 YSYEKL. With 0 bases removed from V and 0 bases from J, the gap between germline ends came to 20 bases. As DNA, the CDR3 is TGCGCCAGCAGCCAAGAGAGAATACACGGGGGAACGGTGAACACTGAAGCTTTCTTT. Translation gives CASSQERIHGGTVNTEAFF.

V gene TRBV4-1 combines with J gene TRBJ2-7; no clear D gene. The CDR3 is 14 residues long. The V end was cut by 2 bases, the J end by 3 bases, with 11 bases between. The germline CDR1 and CDR2 sequences are MGHRA and YSYEKL. In DNA, the CDR3 is TGCGCCAGCAGCCAAAACGATTTCGGCTACGAGCAGTACTTC. Amino acids: CASSQNDFGYEQYF.

In DNA form, the CDR3 reads TGTGCCAGTAGTATAGATCACGGCCAACGAGGGCCTGAAGCTTTCTTT. Its protein is CASSIDHGQRGPEAFF. The chain couples TRBV19 to TRBJ1-1; D unresolved. CDR1 and CDR2 (germline): LNHDA, SQIVND (reference sequence). V gave up 0 bases and J gave up 6 bases, with 17 bases separating them. The CDR3 is 16 residues long.

The chain links TRBV13 to TRBJ2-5, with a possible D match to TRBD2 (5 bases). The length of the CDR3 is 12 residues. The germline CDR1 and CDR2 sequences are PRHDT and FYEKMQ (reference sequence). The ends were cut back, 5 bases at V and 4 bases at J, with 8 bases in the middle. Here the CDR3 DNA reads TGTGCCAGCAGCGGACGGGGAGAGACCCAGTACTTC. Translating it yields CASSGRGETQYF.

CDR3 sequence reads: CASGGQQETQYF. The CDR3 nucleotides read TGTGCCAGCGGGGGACAGCAAGAGACCCAGTACTTC. This chain connects TRBV2 to TRBJ2-5, with 7 bases identical to TRBD1. V was pared by 8 bases and J by 2 bases, with 2 bases of the junction left unmatched. This CDR3 has 12 residues. Germline CDR1 is SNHLY and CDR2 is FYNNEI.

This clone is a singleton in its sample. The DNA of the CDR3 is TGTGCCAGCAGCTTAGGCTCGGGTTCCTATGGCTACACCTTC. It encodes CASSLGSGSYGYTF. The chain links TRBV11-2 to TRBJ1-2; D not certain. CDR3 size: 14 residues. From germline, CDR1 is SGHAT and CDR2 FQNNGV. V lost 1 base to trimming and J lost 4 bases, with 10 bases between them.

The chain carries TRBV12-2 and TRBJ1-5; TRBD1, the table's D call, was not compared with the DNA. TRBV12-2 is described as a pseudogene. CDR3 length equals 16 residues. In DNA form, the CDR3 reads TGTGCAAGTCGCTTTGGGGAGACAGGGGGAGGGCAGCCCCAGCATTTT. Translated: CASRFGETGGGQPQHF.

The chain uses TRBV7-7 and TRBJ2-7; D is possibly TRBD2 (5 bases). The CDR3 loop spans 13 amino acids. CDR1 is SSHAT and CDR2 is FNYEAQ in the germline V gene (reference sequence). V was pared by 5 bases and J by 5 bases, with 13 bases between. DNA for the CDR3: TGTGCCAGCAGCCGGACTGTCGGCCACGAGCAGTACTTC. As protein: CASSRTVGHEQYF.

The gene calls are TRBV9 and TRBJ1-2, with 8 bases identical to TRBD1. The ends lost 6 bases at V and 2 bases at J; junction bases unmatched: 9. Germline-derived CDR1 and CDR2 are SGDLS and YYNGEE. The CDR3 extends over 15 amino acids. The CDR3 region is CASTKTGGGNYGYTF. The CDR3, as DNA: TGTGCCAGCACCAAAACAGGGGGTGGGAACTATGGCTACACCTTC.

The CDR3, as DNA: TGTGCCAGTACCCCAGGCTCCGGTGGCAATCAGCCCCAGCATTTT. Translating gives CASTPGSGGNQPQHF. The chain uses TRBV19 and TRBJ1-5, with D hard to call. Trimming shortened V by 7 bases and J by 2 bases, and 15 bases separated the two germline ends. The germline gives CDR1 LNHDA, CDR2 SQIVND (reference sequence). The CDR3 runs to 15 residues. Full variable domain (missing parts from reference TRBV19 and TRBJ1-5): DGGITQSPKYLFRKEGQNVTLSCEQNLNHDAMYWYRQDPGQGLRLIYYSQIVNDFQKGDIAEGYSVSREKKESFPLTVTSAQKNPTAFYLCASTPGSGGNQPQHFGDGTRLSIL.